A selection of T cell receptor beta chains follows, all from one sample in a study of blood T cell repertoires in COVID-19. Repertoires were generated with immunoSEQ multiplex PCR, while TCRdb's copy carries only in-frame clones and drops some. The repertoire consists of under 250,000 clones, with over 70% occurring once and the leading ten covering less than 3.5%. Sequencing used peripheral blood. The receptors derive from a man in his forties or fifties with active or convalescent COVID-19. Both conserved end residues are part of each CDR3. A D gene is named only where the DNA matches it firmly. Size is stated for part of the rows, as once, few or many counts, or as a class when the clone is expanded.

J: TRBJ1-1; D: .; size: .; V: TRBV19; CDR3: CATEMGGARTEAFF; DNA: TGTGCCACGGAGATGGGGGGGGCTCGGACTGAAGCTTTCTTT
J: TRBJ2-2; D: TRBD2; size: .; V: TRBV6-4; CDR3: CASSELAGNTGELFF; DNA: TGTGCCAGCAGTGAACTAGCGGGGAACACCGGGGAGCTGTTTTTT
J: TRBJ2-7; D: TRBD2; size: .; V: TRBV2; CDR3: CASSVGAGAYEQYF; DNA: TGTGCCAGCAGTGTGGGAGCGGGGGCCTACGAGCAGTACTTC
J: TRBJ2-7; D: TRBD2; size: once; V: TRBV3-1/TRBV3-2; CDR3: CASSHPPGGPSEQYF; DNA: TGTGCCAGCAGCCACCCTCCGGGGGGGCCGAGCGAGCAGTACTTC
J: TRBJ1-1; D: .; size: .; V: TRBV9; CDR3: CASSVTLRTEAFF; DNA: TGTGCCAGCAGCGTAACCTTGAGGACTGAAGCTTTCTTT
J: TRBJ2-1; D: .; size: few; V: TRBV2; CDR3: CASSEERSGEQFF; DNA: TGTGCCAGCAGTGAAGAGCGGAGCGGGGAGCAGTTCTTC
J: TRBJ1-2; D: TRBD1; size: .; V: TRBV4-1; CDR3: CASSASGTGGGYTF; DNA: TGCGCCAGCAGCGCATCCGGGACAGGGGGCGGCTACACCTTC
J: TRBJ1-4; D: .; size: .; V: TRBV18; CDR3: CASSPTRAESGREKLFF; DNA: TGTGCCAGCTCACCTACTAGGGCCGAAAGTGGGCGTGAAAAACTGTTTTTT
J: TRBJ2-1; D: TRBD1; size: .; V: TRBV2; CDR3: CASSVDRGDNEQFF; DNA: TGTGCCAGCAGCGTGGACAGGGGGGACAATGAGCAGTTCTTC
J: TRBJ2-5; D: .; size: .; V: TRBV15; CDR3: CATSRRRAGETQYF; DNA: TGTGCCACCAGCCGTCGTAGAGCGGGAGAGACCCAGTACTTC
J: TRBJ2-3; D: TRBD2; size: few; V: TRBV6-6; CDR3: CASSVSGRSTQYF; DNA: TGTGCCAGCAGTGTTAGCGGGAGGAGTACGCAGTATTTT
J: TRBJ1-3; D: TRBD1; size: .; V: TRBV6-5; CDR3: CASNSGTGTRNTIYF; DNA: TGTGCCAGCAATTCCGGGACAGGGACGAGAAACACCATATATTTT
J: TRBJ1-1; D: TRBD1; size: .; V: TRBV18; CDR3: CASSPLQLTGVNTEAFF; DNA: TGTGCCAGCTCACCCCTTCAACTGACAGGGGTGAACACTGAAGCTTTCTTT
J: TRBJ1-1; D: TRBD1; size: .; V: TRBV7-9; CDR3: CASSLTGLGNTEAFF; DNA: TGTGCCAGCAGCTTGACAGGGCTGGGGAACACTGAAGCTTTCTTT
J: TRBJ2-1; D: .; size: .; V: TRBV18; CDR3: CASSPKNSLYNEQFF; DNA: TGTGCCAGCTCACCGAAGAACAGTCTCTACAATGAGCAGTTCTTC
J: TRBJ2-4; D: .; size: .; V: TRBV2; CDR3: CASSVVPLPLAKNIQYF; DNA: TGTGCCAGCAGTGTGGTACCACTACCTCTAGCCAAAAACATTCAGTACTTC
J: TRBJ1-6; D: TRBD1; size: once; V: TRBV4-3; CDR3: CASSLGQGNSPLHF; DNA: TGCGCCAGCAGCCTGGGACAGGGAAATTCACCCCTCCACTTT
J: TRBJ2-1; D: TRBD1; size: once; V: TRBV18; CDR3: CASSPIGQGNNEQFF; DNA: TGTGCCAGCTCACCAATCGGACAGGGGAACAATGAGCAGTTCTTC
J: TRBJ1-1; D: TRBD1; size: .; V: TRBV7-8; CDR3: CASSLKTGAEAFF; DNA: TGTGCCAGCAGCTTAAAGACAGGGGCTGAAGCTTTCTTT
J: TRBJ1-1; D: .; size: .; V: TRBV4-3; CDR3: CASSQQARGSEAFF; DNA: TGCGCCAGCAGCCAACAGGCGCGGGGATCTGAAGCTTTCTTT
J: TRBJ1-5; D: .; size: .; V: TRBV2; CDR3: CASSRQKNQPQHF; DNA: TGTGCCAGCAGTCGACAGAAAAATCAGCCCCAGCATTTT
J: TRBJ1-2; D: .; size: once; V: TRBV6-5; CDR3: CASSYSRTNYGYTF; DNA: TGTGCCAGCAGTTACTCGCGCACTAACTATGGCTACACCTTC
J: TRBJ2-7; D: TRBD2; size: .; V: TRBV9; CDR3: CASSVEATSAYEQYF; DNA: TGTGCCAGCAGCGTAGAGGCGACTAGCGCCTACGAGCAGTACTTC
J: TRBJ1-6; D: TRBD1; size: .; V: TRBV28; CDR3: CAASDRGRDNSPLHF; DNA: TGTGCCGCATCGGACAGGGGAAGGGATAATTCACCCCTCCACTTT
J: TRBJ1-6; D: .; size: .; V: TRBV27; CDR3: CASSNREVNSPLHF; DNA: TGTGCCAGCAGTAACCGGGAAGTAAATTCACCCCTCCACTTT
J: TRBJ1-4; D: .; size: .; V: TRBV6-2/TRBV6-3; CDR3: CASSRPPGSREKLFF; DNA: TGTGCCAGCAGTCGCCCCCCAGGGTCCCGTGAAAAACTGTTTTTT
J: TRBJ2-1; D: TRBD2; size: .; V: TRBV7-9; CDR3: CASSRGTSGINEQFF; DNA: TGTGCCAGCAGCCGCGGGACTAGCGGTATCAATGAGCAGTTCTTC
J: TRBJ1-1; D: .; size: .; V: TRBV10-3; CDR3: CAISRDGSLGPTEEAFF; DNA: TGTGCCATCAGCCGGGACGGGAGCTTGGGGCCGACGGAAGAGGCTTTCTTT
J: TRBJ2-1; D: TRBD2; size: .; V: TRBV3-1/TRBV3-2; CDR3: CASSHGGGSEQFF; DNA: TGTGCCAGCAGCCATGGAGGCGGGAGTGAGCAGTTCTTC
J: TRBJ1-1; D: TRBD1; size: .; V: TRBV27; CDR3: CASSSLKDRLNTEAFF; DNA: TGTGCCAGCAGTTCCCTGAAGGACAGGCTAAACACTGAAGCTTTCTTT
J: TRBJ2-5; D: .; size: .; V: TRBV7-9; CDR3: CASSLWSQETQYF; DNA: TGTGCCAGCAGCTTATGGAGCCAAGAGACCCAGTACTTC
J: TRBJ2-1; D: TRBD2; size: many; V: TRBV4-1; CDR3: CASSQGLGRANEQFF; DNA: TGCGCCAGCAGCCAAGGACTCGGGAGGGCCAATGAGCAGTTCTTC
J: TRBJ2-4; D: .; size: .; V: TRBV19; CDR3: CASSIAARDIQYF; DNA: TGTGCCAGTAGTATAGCAGCTCGGGACATTCAGTACTTC
J: TRBJ1-5; D: .; size: once; V: TRBV28; CDR3: CASSPSGVSNQPQHF; DNA: TGTGCCAGCAGTCCCTCGGGGGTTAGCAATCAGCCCCAGCATTTT
J: TRBJ1-2; D: TRBD1; size: .; V: TRBV19; CDR3: CASSRPGGGYYGYTF; DNA: TGTGCCAGTAGCCGGCCAGGGGGCGGCTACTATGGCTACACCTTC
J: TRBJ1-3; D: .; size: .; V: TRBV6-5; CDR3: CASRATGSSGNTIYF; DNA: TGTGCCAGCAGAGCAACAGGGAGCTCTGGAAACACCATATATTTT
J: TRBJ2-5; D: .; size: .; V: TRBV7-2; CDR3: CASSPGIGGQETQYF; DNA: TGTGCCAGCAGCCCGGGTATAGGAGGCCAAGAGACCCAGTACTTC
J: TRBJ2-3; D: .; size: .; V: TRBV9; CDR3: CASSVGTGISSDTQYF; DNA: TGTGCCAGCAGCGTAGGTACAGGGATTTCCTCAGATACGCAGTATTTT
J: TRBJ2-3; D: .; size: few; V: TRBV5-1; CDR3: CASSPLGGPGDTQYF; DNA: TGCGCCAGCAGCCCCCTCGGGGGGCCGGGAGATACGCAGTATTTT
J: TRBJ1-1; D: TRBD1; size: .; V: TRBV5-8; CDR3: CASSHTGAGTEAFF; DNA: TGTGCCAGCAGCCATACAGGGGCAGGTACTGAAGCTTTCTTT
J: TRBJ1-5; D: TRBD1; size: .; V: TRBV28; CDR3: CASSATGHNQPQHF; DNA: TGTGCCAGCAGTGCGACAGGGCACAATCAGCCCCAGCATTTT
J: TRBJ1-1; D: .; size: .; V: TRBV9; CDR3: CASSVVENAEAFF; DNA: TGTGCCAGCAGCGTAGTGGAGAACGCTGAAGCTTTCTTT
J: TRBJ1-1; D: .; size: .; V: TRBV7-2; CDR3: CASSLGGGVRSTEAFF; DNA: TGTGCCAGCAGCTTAGGGGGGGGAGTAAGGAGCACTGAAGCTTTCTTT
J: TRBJ2-2; D: .; size: .; V: TRBV10-3; CDR3: CAIPRPRQGGSNTGELFF; DNA: TGTGCCATCCCACGGCCCAGACAGGGAGGATCGAACACCGGGGAGCTGTTTTTT
J: TRBJ1-6; D: .; size: .; V: TRBV27; CDR3: CASSLFGVVAYNSPLHF; DNA: TGTGCCAGCAGTTTATTCGGGGTTGTAGCCTATAATTCACCCCTCCACTTT
J: TRBJ1-1; D: .; size: .; V: TRBV5-1; CDR3: CASSSDTEAFF; DNA: TGCGCCAGCAGCTCGGACACTGAAGCTTTCTTT
J: TRBJ1-5; D: TRBD1; size: .; V: TRBV18; CDR3: CASSPDRGWYSNQPQHF; DNA: TGTGCCAGCTCACCGGACAGGGGATGGTATAGCAATCAGCCCCAGCATTTT
J: TRBJ1-1; D: .; size: few; V: TRBV28; CDR3: CASSLEDRLNTEAFF; DNA: TGTGCCAGCAGTTTAGAAGACAGGTTGAACACTGAAGCTTTCTTT
J: TRBJ1-5; D: .; size: few; V: TRBV6-5; CDR3: CASSRRGGGQPQHF; DNA: TGTGCCAGCAGCCGCAGGGGTGGAGGTCAGCCCCAGCATTTT